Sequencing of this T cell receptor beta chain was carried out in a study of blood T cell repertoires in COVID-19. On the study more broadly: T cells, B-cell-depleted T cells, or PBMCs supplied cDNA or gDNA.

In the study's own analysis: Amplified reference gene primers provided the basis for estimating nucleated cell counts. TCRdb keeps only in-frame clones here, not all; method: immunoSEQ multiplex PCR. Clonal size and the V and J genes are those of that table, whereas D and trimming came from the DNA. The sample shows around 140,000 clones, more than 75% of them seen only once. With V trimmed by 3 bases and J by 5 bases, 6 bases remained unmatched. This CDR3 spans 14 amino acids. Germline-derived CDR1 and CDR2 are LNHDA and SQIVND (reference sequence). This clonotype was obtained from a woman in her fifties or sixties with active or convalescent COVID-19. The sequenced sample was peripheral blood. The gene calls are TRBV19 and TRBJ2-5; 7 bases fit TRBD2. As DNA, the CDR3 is TGTGCCAGTAGTATCTCAACTAGCGCTGAGACCCAGTACTTC. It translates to CASSISTSAETQYF.